Below, one T cell receptor (beta chain) is given with its context. What antigen it recognizes has not been identified. Within one base of it there is no much larger clone, and no base qualities were kept. The data were taken from a study of cytomegalovirus exposure and HLA in healthy donors (dated by TCRdb to about 2017). Regarding the complete study: In an earlier analysis of some 610 of the donors, around 300 Gb of sequence data and 117 million unique TCR beta sequences from some 170 million T cells were reported. An early release that covered approximately 600 HLA-typed donors contained approximately 300 gigabases of sequencing data and tens of millions of unique TCR sequences. Of the 350 to 400 genotyped donors, about 84% fell in the genetic ancestry cluster associated with self-reported Caucasian donors. The study aimed to test whether cataloging public T cell receptors could reveal signatures of past pathogen exposure. The study profiled the T cell repertoires of fewer than 850 subjects by immunosequencing and related them to cytomegalovirus serostatus. A separate validation cohort of about 110 different subjects was used in addition to the roughly 640-subject first cohort. To predict cytomegalovirus infection status, the study brought together high-throughput TCR immunosequencing, statistical association of individual TCRs with disease status, and machine learning. A later analysis re-analyzed previously published TCR beta repertoires from hundreds of donors and added high-resolution HLA genotyping to study TCR occurrence patterns. Rather than drawing on any new phenotypic data, the later analysis identified candidate immune exposures from TCR beta sequences and the way those sequences occurred across donors. An earlier analysis of 500 to 650 of the donors applied high-throughput TCR beta sequencing to assess whether each TCR beta V gene segment acted as functional or pseudogenic. Donor age, sex, ethnicity and CMV serostatus were compiled together with the repertoire data. Genome-wide SNP genotypes for about three fifths of the roughly 670 donors were used in a later genetic analysis, which treated that subset as a discovery cohort. All discovery cohort repertoires had been generated on a single sequencing platform. Both class I and class II loci were covered by HLA typing, at four-digit resolution. The number of typed donors differed by locus: about 620-630 for A, B, C, DRB1 and DQB1; about 520 for DQA1; some 610 for DPA1; and around 490 for DPB1. Because of strong linkage in the cohort, roughly five DR-DQ haplotypes were treated as single units for association and clustering. Across some 400 genotyped donors of the cohort, an average of about 240,000 unique TCR beta nucleotide sequences per donor were sequenced, and roughly a sixth of those sequences were non-productive.

On the study overall, not on this receptor specifically: A further reported finding was that TCR beta sequences accurately predicted the HLA-A and HLA-B alleles for most subjects in the first cohort. Linkage disequilibrium might explain the correlated functional status among segregating V segments, but an unknown experimental factor could not be excluded. Because some donors lacked HLA typing at each locus, the association tests relied only on the typed subset. According to a later analysis, TCR association rates differed among HLA loci, with DRB1 alleles showing the most associated TCRs and HLA-C alleles showing the fewest. Immune exposure information for the cohort was limited to CMV serostatus. Several of the top co-occurrence clusters appeared to be linked to parvovirus B19, influenza, CMV and Epstein-Barr virus, according to a later analysis. Most TCR sequences were seen in very few donors, while some public TCRs were found in many individuals. It was suggested by the authors that the approach could potentially be generalized to other disease states and immunological phenotypes. This cohort had only TCR beta chains sequenced, and the lack of alpha or paired-chain data limited which features could be detected. Compared with the approximately 600-donor mean, donors in an Asian-associated ancestry cluster had fewer N-insertions in productive TCRs, according to a later genetic analysis. The classifier was reported to diagnose cytomegalovirus status with high specificity and sensitivity in both the original cohort and the validation cohort. A later genetic analysis associated a missense DCLRE1C variant with V-gene and J-gene trimming of TCR beta chains, and an independent cohort replicated the association. Because counts were too low, seventeen rarely observed V segments, including chromosome 9 orphons, were excluded from the earlier analysis of 587 of the donors. In the study, around 150 TCR beta chains were listed as associated with cytomegalovirus. Three of the identified cytomegalovirus-associated TCR beta chains were confirmed in vitro to be specific for cytomegalovirus antigens. In a later analysis, HLA-associated TCR beta chains were found to be more clonally expanded and to have lower generation probabilities than equally common non-associated chains. In a later analysis, around 17,000 TCR beta sequences were associated with specific HLA alleles at a false discovery rate of 0.05. The 87-base-pair reads could not distinguish some IMGT-functional V segments, including TRBV6-2 and TRBV6-3, so those segments were excluded. Assigning TCR associations to individual alleles was difficult when HLA alleles, especially DR and DQ, strongly co-occurred. Sequencing depth was assumed to be roughly uniform across donors in the presence/absence analyses, though that assumption may not hold. In an earlier analysis of some 500 of the donors, most TCR beta V segments appeared in productive rearrangements about 87% or about 30% of the time, broadly matching IMGT annotations. A cluster of highly shared sequence variants was judged likely to represent a technical artifact of the sequencing pipeline. According to a later analysis, most CMV-associated TCR beta chains appeared to be HLA-restricted, and the HLA associations seemed to be driven largely by CMV exposure.

In total, approximately 700 healthy bone marrow donors made up the cohort. Cohort members were all nominally healthy when sampled, although unrecorded immune exposures were likely present. The donor was CMV seropositive and belonged to the group of 250 to 350 seropositive cohort members. A peripheral blood sample was collected from each donor, and TCR beta sequencing was performed on peripheral blood mononuclear cells. The Qiagen DNeasy Blood Extraction Kit was used to extract genomic DNA from the blood cell samples. The library relied on the immunoSEQ multiplex PCR assay. The multiplex PCR relied on a mix of 60 forward primers for TCR Vbeta segments and 13 reverse primers for TCR Jbeta segments. Amplification of the CDR3 region of rearranged TCR beta genes was performed with a multiplex PCR assay on genomic DNA. The Illumina HiSeq System was used to sequence the amplified TCR beta libraries as 87-base-pair reads. In the source study's methods: A later analysis tallied around 87 million unique TCR beta chains across the 660 or so repertoires, and about 12 million of those chains were shared by two or more donors. Raw reads were error-corrected and collapsed into unique sequences with a nearest-neighbor algorithm that merged closely related sequences to remove PCR and sequencing errors. Alignment of CDR3 sequences to IMGT reference sequences was used to assign V, D and J gene segments. For a sequence to be retained, a match of at least six nucleotides to both a V gene segment and a J gene segment was required. A rearrangement counted as productive if the CDR3 had no stop codons and remained in frame with V and J, and every other rearrangement counted as non-productive. Following IMGT convention, CDR3 was defined as the stretch from the second conserved V-encoded cysteine to the conserved J-encoded phenylalanine. The earlier analysis of approximately 590 of the donors excluded any sequence lacking an unambiguous match to a single V gene segment. An earlier analysis of around 600 of the donors classified V segments as functional when productive rearrangements were above 56.7% and as segregating when the standard deviation between donors was above 5%. A statistical classification framework was developed to diagnose cytomegalovirus status using the catalog of TCR beta chain sequences. V and J gene assignment, in a later analysis, came from comparing TCR nucleotide sequences with IMGT/GENE-DB human TR gene sequences. In a later analysis, CDR3 sequences and most-parsimonious VDJ recombination scenarios were assigned using the TCRdist pipeline. In a later analysis, each TCR beta chain was defined by its CDR3 amino acid sequence together with its V-gene family, and reads without a unique V-gene family were excluded. To address suspected cross-contamination and a sequencing artifact, a later analysis removed 592 highly shared, low-generation-probability nucleotide sequences. In a later analysis, a clonal expansion index was calculated for each public chain from normalized within-repertoire ranks of inferred template counts. In a later analysis, generation probabilities were computed using a VDJ recombination model fitted to out-of-frame rearrangements, and the results were checked against IGoR. A later analysis scored TCR-TCR, TCR-HLA and TCR-CMV co-occurrence with hypergeometric tests, applying a repertoire-size bias correction to TCR pairs. False discovery rates were estimated in a later analysis by permuting HLA or CMV assignments 20 times. A later analysis grouped co-occurring TCRs with DBSCAN, adding TCRdist sequence similarity when clustering within HLA-allele-positive subsets. Repertoires with fewer than 30,000 or more than 120,000 public chains were left out of co-occurrence clustering, as were five repertoires with anomalous nucleotide sharing. TCRdb retrieved this table from immuneACCESS and kept in-frame rearrangements only. Not all clones are present; in checked studies, unresolved V genes account for under half, and no reason is known for the remainder. The DNA gave D and trimming, while V, J and clone size come from that table. Here the sample has around 97,000 clones; less than 10% occur a single time. Jointly, the top ten make up around 5% of the sample.

The CDR3 numbers 15 residues from cysteine through phenylalanine. Of all the DNA, just the CDR3 is kept, 45 bases in frame from base 1. For CDR1 and CDR2, the germline V gene lists SGHTA and FQGNSA. The junction shows trimming of 4 bases on V and 3 bases on J, plus 16 bases between the germline ends. The rearrangement combines TRBV7-2 with TRBJ2-7; the best D guess is TRBD2, with 5 bases matching. The TCR sequence derives from a man aged 45-65 years in good health and CMV-seropositive. The specimen was PBMCs. At the DNA level, the sequence is TGTGCCAGCAGCTCCCCTCTGGAGCGGAACTACGAGCAGTACTTC. It codes for CASSSPLERNYEQYF.